A selection of T cell receptor beta chains follows, all from one sample in a study of beta chain features in type 1 diabetes. Some clones are missing from TCRdb's copy, which holds only in-frame ones; the method was immunoSEQ multiplex PCR. The sample has hundreds of thousands of clones, more than 13% seen once. Specimen: naive CD4+ T cells from blood. The source of these receptors is a man younger than 45 with type 1 diabetes. The CDR3 runs from the conserved cysteine through the conserved F or W.

TRBJ2-1 TRBV29-1 CSVGAWARVQEQFF
TRBJ2-7 TRBV20-1 CSAEREQYF
TRBJ2-7 TRBV7-9 CASSSRDRVEEQYF
TRBJ2-7 TRBV9 CASSVETGGYEQYF
TRBJ2-5 TRBV28 CASSPLDRGPQETQYF
TRBJ2-5 TRBV19 CASSTRLNQETQYF
TRBJ2-3 TRBV7-8 CASSLVGEEDTQYF
TRBJ1-1 TRBV11-2 CASSFIDSEAFF
TRBJ1-5 TRBV7-8 CASSLMTGEHQPQHF
TRBJ2-1 TRBV6-5 CASSQTGFYEQFF
TRBJ1-5 TRBV30 CAWSMQANQPQHF
TRBJ2-1 TRBV7-9 CASSSRTGGSYNEQFF
TRBJ2-1 TRBV7-2 CASSLEGGAFYEQFF
TRBJ2-1 TRBV7-2 CASSLGLTGQFF
TRBJ1-2 TRBV7-3 CASSFRGRNGYTF
TRBJ2-5 TRBV4-3 CASSQVPAGGRETQYF
TRBJ1-2 TRBV2 CASSEVAVDYGYTF
TRBJ2-1 TRBV29-1 CSVGSFQEYSYNEQFF
TRBJ2-2 TRBV7-9 CASSTQYTGELFF
TRBJ1-3 TRBV30 CAWSVGTVSGNTIYF
TRBJ1-4 TRBV29-1 CSGGQGEVNEKLFF
TRBJ1-1 TRBV4-2 CASSQLGQGLNTEAFF
TRBJ1-2 TRBV7-8 CASSSGQERGYGYTF
TRBJ2-1 TRBV7-2 CASSPGRAYNEQFF